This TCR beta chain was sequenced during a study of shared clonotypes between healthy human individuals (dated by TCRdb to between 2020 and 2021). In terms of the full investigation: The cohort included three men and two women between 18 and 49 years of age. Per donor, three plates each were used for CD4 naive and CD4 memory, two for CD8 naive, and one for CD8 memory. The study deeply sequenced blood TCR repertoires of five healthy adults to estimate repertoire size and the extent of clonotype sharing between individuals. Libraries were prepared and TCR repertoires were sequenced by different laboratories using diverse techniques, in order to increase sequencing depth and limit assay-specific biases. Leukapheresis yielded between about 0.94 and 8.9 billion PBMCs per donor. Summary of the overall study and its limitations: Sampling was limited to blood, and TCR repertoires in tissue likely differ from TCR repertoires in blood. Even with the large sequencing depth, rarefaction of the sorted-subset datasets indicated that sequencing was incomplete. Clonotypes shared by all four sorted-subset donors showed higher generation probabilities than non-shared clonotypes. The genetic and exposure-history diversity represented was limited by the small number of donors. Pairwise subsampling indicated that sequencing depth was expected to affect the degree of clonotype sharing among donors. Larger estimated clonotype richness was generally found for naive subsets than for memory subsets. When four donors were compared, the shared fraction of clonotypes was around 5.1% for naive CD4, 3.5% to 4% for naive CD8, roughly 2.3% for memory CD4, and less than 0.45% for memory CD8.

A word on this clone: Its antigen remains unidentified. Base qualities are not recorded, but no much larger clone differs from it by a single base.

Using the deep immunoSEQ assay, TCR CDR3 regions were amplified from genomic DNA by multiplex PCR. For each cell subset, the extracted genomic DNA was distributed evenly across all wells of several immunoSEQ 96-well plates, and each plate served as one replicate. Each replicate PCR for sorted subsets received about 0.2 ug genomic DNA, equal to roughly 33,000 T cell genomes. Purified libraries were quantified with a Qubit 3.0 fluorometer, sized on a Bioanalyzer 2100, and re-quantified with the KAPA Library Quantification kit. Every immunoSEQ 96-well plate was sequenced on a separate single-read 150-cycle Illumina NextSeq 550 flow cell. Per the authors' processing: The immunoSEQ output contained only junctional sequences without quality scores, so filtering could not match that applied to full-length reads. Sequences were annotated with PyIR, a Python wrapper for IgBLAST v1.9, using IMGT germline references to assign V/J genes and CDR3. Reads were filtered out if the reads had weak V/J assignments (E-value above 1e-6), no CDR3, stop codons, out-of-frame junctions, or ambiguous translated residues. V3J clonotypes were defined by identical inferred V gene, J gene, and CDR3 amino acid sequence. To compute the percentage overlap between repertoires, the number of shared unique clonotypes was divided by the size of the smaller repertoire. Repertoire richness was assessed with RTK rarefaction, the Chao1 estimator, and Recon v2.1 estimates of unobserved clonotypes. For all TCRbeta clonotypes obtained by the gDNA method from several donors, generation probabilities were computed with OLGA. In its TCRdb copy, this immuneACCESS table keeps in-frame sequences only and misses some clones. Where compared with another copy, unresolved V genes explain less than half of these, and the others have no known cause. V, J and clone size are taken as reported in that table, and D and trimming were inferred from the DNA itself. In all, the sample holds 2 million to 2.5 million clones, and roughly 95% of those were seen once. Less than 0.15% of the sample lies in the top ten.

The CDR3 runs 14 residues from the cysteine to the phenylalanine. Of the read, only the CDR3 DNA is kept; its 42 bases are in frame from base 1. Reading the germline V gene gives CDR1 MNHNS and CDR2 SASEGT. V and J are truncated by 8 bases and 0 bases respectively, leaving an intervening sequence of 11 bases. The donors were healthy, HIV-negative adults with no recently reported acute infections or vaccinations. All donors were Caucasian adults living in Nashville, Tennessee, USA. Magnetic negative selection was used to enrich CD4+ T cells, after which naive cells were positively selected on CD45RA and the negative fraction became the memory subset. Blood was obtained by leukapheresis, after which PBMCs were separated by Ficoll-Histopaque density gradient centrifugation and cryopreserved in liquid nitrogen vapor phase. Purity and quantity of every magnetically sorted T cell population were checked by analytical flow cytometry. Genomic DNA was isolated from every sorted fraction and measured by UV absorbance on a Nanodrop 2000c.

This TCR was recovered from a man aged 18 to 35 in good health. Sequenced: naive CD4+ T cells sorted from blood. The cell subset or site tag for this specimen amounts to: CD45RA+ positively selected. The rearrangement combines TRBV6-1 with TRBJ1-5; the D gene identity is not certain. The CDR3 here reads CASATLFSNQPQHF. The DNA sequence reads TGTGCCAGCGCCACACTTTTTAGCAATCAGCCCCAGCATTTT.